These T cell receptor beta chains were read from a single sample in a study of early T cells in non-severe SARS-CoV-2 infection. TCRdb called the 5' RACE reads again in MiXCR, with one record for every CDR3 protein. Here the sample spans tens of thousands of distinct CDR3 sequences, roughly 14% being singletons. Specimen: whole blood. The receptors stem from an adult who was a healthcare worker with PCR-confirmed SARS-CoV-2 infection or an uninfected control (not recorded which). The conserved cysteine and the conserved F or W are not part of the CDR3 here. A clone size is listed for some rows: how often the clone was seen (once, few, many), or a class if it is expanded.

TRBJ2-2 | TRBV12-3/TRBV12-4 | - | ASRSTRGGELF
TRBJ1-2 | TRBV4-1 | - | ASSQDRGGPGRGYT
TRBJ1-5 | TRBV5-8 | - | ASSLTSNQPQH
TRBJ2-5 | TRBV19 | - | ASSIFGTGGQETQY
TRBJ1-4 | TRBV9 | few | ASSVEGTVNEKLF
TRBJ1-2 | TRBV3-1 | - | ASSQETALYGYT
TRBJ2-2 | TRBV29-1 | few | SVVPTHTNTGELF
TRBJ2-3 | TRBV27 | many | ASRIKRGTDTQY
TRBJ1-2 | TRBV20-1 | - | SARDPGQGAGRYT
TRBJ1-1 | TRBV6-1 | few | ASSGTGTAQRAF
TRBJ2-5 | TRBV5-6 | few | ASSLGGYQETQY
TRBJ1-2 | TRBV7-2 | - | ASSLIQGKGYT
TRBJ1-6 | TRBV5-1 | many | ASSLEGMANNSPLH
TRBJ2-5 | TRBV7-3 | few | ASSLGVEETQY
TRBJ2-1 | TRBV7-3 | few | ASSLSSGDEQF
TRBJ1-1 | TRBV7-6 | - | ASSPRPTNTEAF
TRBJ2-3 | TRBV6-6 | - | ASSSHKIADTQY
TRBJ1-5 | TRBV6-6 | - | ASSYVPGQGNQPQH
TRBJ2-4 | TRBV12-3/TRBV12-4 | - | ASSTTGAKNIQY
TRBJ2-1 | TRBV3-1 | - | ASSQSGTGIDEQF
TRBJ1-2 | TRBV10-2 | many | ASRGLSGFDT
TRBJ2-6 | TRBV7-6 | many | ASSRKKRDRSGWSGANVLT